This T cell receptor beta chain was recovered during a study of spatial heterogeneity in lung cancer. Study-level information: The average count in raw reads for each unique TCR and UMI combination exceeded 8.5 appearances. Whole-study results and caveats: In tumors, expanded intratumoral alpha and beta TCR counts tracked mutation counts.

Single TCR cDNA molecules each had their own unique molecular identifier. Using its own MiXCR run on the 5' RACE reads, TCRdb lists one record per CDR3 protein. The sample comprises roughly 17,000 distinct CDR3 sequences, roughly 6.2% of which are singletons, and approximately 6.8% rests with the top ten. Germline V lookup: CDR1 SGHTA, CDR2 FQGNSA. Trimming took 3 bases from V and 7 from J; bases not matched to a gene: 2. The CDR3 is 14 amino acids. By sample fraction, this clonotype is medium-sized. Its specificity is not known. This beta chain is an unintended read in a library built for alpha chains; its size means little. Time point given: sample taken at primary tumor resection. 72 TRACERx patients with early, untreated non-small cell lung cancer donated samples. Extraction of whole RNA from tumor, nontumor lung or frozen PBMC preceded unsorted sequencing.

This TCR was sampled from a male donor with early-stage non-small cell lung cancer. This material consisted of lung tumor tissue, taken at surgery. The chain couples TRBV7-2 to TRBJ2-1, with 11 bases fitting TRBD2. The CDR3: CASSLASGRNEQFF. The CDR3 DNA sequence: TGTGCCAGCAGCTTGGCTAGCGGGAGGAATGAGCAGTTCTTC.